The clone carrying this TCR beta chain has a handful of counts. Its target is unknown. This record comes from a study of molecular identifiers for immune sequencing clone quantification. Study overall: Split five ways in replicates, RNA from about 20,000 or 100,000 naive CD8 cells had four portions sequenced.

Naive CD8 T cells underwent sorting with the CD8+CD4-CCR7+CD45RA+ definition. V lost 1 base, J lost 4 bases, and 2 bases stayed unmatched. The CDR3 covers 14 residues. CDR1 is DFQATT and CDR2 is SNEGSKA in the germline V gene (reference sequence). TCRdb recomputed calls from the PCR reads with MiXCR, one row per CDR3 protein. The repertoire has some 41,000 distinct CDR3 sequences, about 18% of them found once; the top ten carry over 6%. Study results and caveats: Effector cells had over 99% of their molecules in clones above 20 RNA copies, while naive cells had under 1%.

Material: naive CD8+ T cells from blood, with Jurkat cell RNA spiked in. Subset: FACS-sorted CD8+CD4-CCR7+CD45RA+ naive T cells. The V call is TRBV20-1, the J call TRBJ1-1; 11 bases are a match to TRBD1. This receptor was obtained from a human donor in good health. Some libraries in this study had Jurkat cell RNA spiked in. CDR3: CSARAGTGGTEAFF. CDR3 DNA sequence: TGCAGTGCTAGAGCCGGGACAGGGGGCACTGAAGCTTTCTTT.